Below are 12 T cell receptor beta chains sequenced from a single sample in a study of cytomegalovirus exposure and HLA in healthy donors. Vbeta (60) and Jbeta (13) primers were used in the PCR. Clones were sequenced by immunoSEQ multiplex PCR, and TCRdb holds only the in-frame ones, with some missing. Of 150,000 to 200,000 clones listed, approximately 82% were seen once; the top ten hold 7.7%. Sample: PBMCs. Receptors originate from a woman aged 35 to 49 in good health and CMV-seropositive.

The rearrangement uses TRBV6-5 and TRBJ1-5, with D unclear. CDR3 size: 14 residues. Germline V gene sequence: CDR1 MNHEY, CDR2 SVGAGI. Trimming shortened V by 0 bases and J by 4 bases, and 7 bases separated the two germline ends. Here the CDR3 reads CASSYSPGNQPQHF. The CDR3 region has the DNA TGTGCCAGCAGTTACTCTCCGGGGAATCAGCCCCAGCATTTT.

The rearrangement links TRBV29-1 to TRBJ1-1, with 8 positions matching TRBD1. In germline, CDR1 is SQVTM, CDR2 ANQGSEA. Losses at the gene ends were 3 bases for V and 10 bases for J; bases not matched to a gene: 13. The CDR3 is 14 residues long. CDR3 sequence (DNA): TGCAGCGTTGATCGGGGTACAGGGGGGAGCGGAGCTTTCTTT. It translates to CSVDRGTGGSGAFF.

The V call is TRBV7-2, the J call TRBJ1-2; D might be TRBD1 (6 bases). The CDR3 totals 15 residues. The germline gives CDR1 SGHTA, CDR2 FQGNSA. The germline V and J ends were trimmed by 5 bases and 3 bases, with 16 bases remaining between them. CDR3 sequence: CASSLRDKWDYGYTF. The CDR3 coding sequence is TGTGCCAGCAGCCTCCGGGACAAATGGGACTATGGCTACACCTTC.

For this clone: In the same sample, other DNA sequences code for this CDR3. This sequence joins TRBV10-3 and TRBJ2-5; tentatively, D is TRBD2 (6 bases). Germline-derived CDR1 and CDR2 are ENHRY and SYGVKD. The CDR3 is made up of 14 amino acids. The V and J ends lost 0 bases and 4 bases respectively, with 9 bases between them. In DNA, the CDR3 is TGTGCCATCAGTGAGTCGGCGGGGTTAGAGACCCAGTACTTC. The encoded protein is CAISESAGLETQYF.

This clone was observed a handful of times. V and J are TRBV6-1 and TRBJ2-2; possibly TRBD1 for D (5 bases). Per germline, CDR1 MNHNS and CDR2 SASEGT. The CDR3 sequence is 14 residues long. The germline V and J ends were trimmed by 4 bases and 5 bases, with 11 bases remaining between them. CDR3 loop: CASSGREETGELFF. CDR3 bases: TGTGCCAGCAGTGGCAGGGAAGAAACCGGGGAGCTGTTTTTT.

The chain employs TRBV19 and TRBJ2-2, with TRBD1 as a possible D gene (5 bases). The germline V gene has CDR1 LNHDA and CDR2 SQIVND (reference sequence). Trimming took off 1 base at V and 3 bases at J, with 9 bases between the two ends. The CDR3 is made up of 15 amino acids. The CDR3 protein is CASSIVPRDTGELFF. The CDR3 DNA follows: TGTGCCAGTAGTATAGTTCCCAGGGACACCGGGGAGCTGTTTTTT.

CDR3 protein: CASSLQRGSGNTIYF. CDR3 coding DNA: TGTGCCAGCAGTTTACAGCGGGGATCTGGAAACACCATATATTTT. The rearrangement uses TRBV28 and TRBJ1-3; D uncertain. The CDR3 is made up of 15 amino acids. Germline V CDR1 and CDR2: MDHEN, SYDVKM. Trimming removed 2 bases at V and 1 base at J, with 9 bases between.

This clone was found a few times. The gene calls are TRBV5-6 and TRBJ2-7; TRBD1 is a possible D gene (6 bases). CDR1 is SGHDT and CDR2 is YYEEEE in the germline V gene. The CDR3 is made up of 14 amino acids. Trimming shortened V by 6 bases and J by 6 bases, and 19 bases separated the two germline ends. CDR3 residues: CASNSGDLGGEQYF. The CDR3 nucleotides read TGTGCCAGCAACTCAGGGGATCTAGGAGGCGAGCAGTACTTC.

A single count supports this clone. The V gene is TRBV19, the J gene TRBJ1-1; D not certain. V gave up 9 bases and J gave up 4 bases, with 24 bases separating them. Per germline, CDR1 LNHDA and CDR2 SQIVND (reference sequence). The CDR3 consists of 16 residues. The CDR3 DNA follows: TGTGCCAGCAGCTTCACAGTAATTATTATCCCCACTGAAGCTTTCTTT. It encodes CASSFTVIIIPTEAFF.

The chain recombines TRBV7-2 with TRBJ2-1; the match to TRBD2 covers 11 bases. The CDR3 runs to 15 residues. Germline-derived CDR1 and CDR2 are SGHTA and FQGNSA. The ends lost 4 bases at V and 9 bases at J; junction bases unmatched: 8. The CDR3 DNA reads TGTGCCAGCAGCTCAATAGCGGGAGGGGGGGGTGAGCAGTTCTTC. Its protein is CASSSIAGGGGEQFF.

The genes are TRBV4-1 and TRBJ2-3, with a tentative D call TRBD2 (5 bases). The CDR3 loop spans 14 amino acids. Per the germline V gene, CDR1 is MGHRA and CDR2 is YSYEKL. Trimming shortened V by 6 bases and J by 2 bases, and 12 bases separated the two germline ends. CDR3 in DNA: TGCGCCAGCAGGATCTGGACTTCCACAGATACGCAGTATTTT. It encodes CASRIWTSTDTQYF.

J is TRBJ2-1 and V is TRBV28; D is unresolved. Trimming took 6 bases from V and 7 from J, leaving 13 bases between them. The CDR3 extends over 13 amino acids. Germline V CDR1 and CDR2: MDHEN, SYDVKM. The CDR3 is CASSPSRLNEQFF. For the CDR3, the DNA is TGTGCCAGCAGCCCCTCGCGTCTTAATGAGCAGTTCTTC.